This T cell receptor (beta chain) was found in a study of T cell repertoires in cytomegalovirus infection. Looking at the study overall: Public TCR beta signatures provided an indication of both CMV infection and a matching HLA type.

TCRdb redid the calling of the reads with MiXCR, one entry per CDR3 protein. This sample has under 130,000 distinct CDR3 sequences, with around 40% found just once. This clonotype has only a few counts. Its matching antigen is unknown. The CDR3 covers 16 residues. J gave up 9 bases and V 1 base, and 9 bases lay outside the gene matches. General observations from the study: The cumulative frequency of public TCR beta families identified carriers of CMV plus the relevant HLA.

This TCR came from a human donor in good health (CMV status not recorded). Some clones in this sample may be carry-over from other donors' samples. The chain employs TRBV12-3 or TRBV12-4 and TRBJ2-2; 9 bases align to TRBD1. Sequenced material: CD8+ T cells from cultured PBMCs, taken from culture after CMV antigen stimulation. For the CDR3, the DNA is TGTGCCAGCAGTTTAGGGACAGGGGAGACTCGGTGGGAGCTGTTTTTT. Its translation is CASSLGTGETRWELFF.